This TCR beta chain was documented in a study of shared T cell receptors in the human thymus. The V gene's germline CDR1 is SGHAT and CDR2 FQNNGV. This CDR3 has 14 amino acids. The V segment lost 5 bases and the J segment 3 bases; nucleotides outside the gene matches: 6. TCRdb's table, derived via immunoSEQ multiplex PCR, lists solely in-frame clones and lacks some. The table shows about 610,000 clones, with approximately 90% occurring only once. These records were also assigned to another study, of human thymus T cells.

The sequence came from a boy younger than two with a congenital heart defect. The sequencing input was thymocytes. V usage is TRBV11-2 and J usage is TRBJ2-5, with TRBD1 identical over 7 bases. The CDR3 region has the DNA TGTGCCAGCAGCCGTAGACAGGGAGAAGAGACCCAGTACTTC. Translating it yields CASSRRQGEETQYF.